This T cell receptor beta chain was identified in a study of cytomegalovirus exposure and HLA in healthy donors. Study-wide results and caveats: Later analysis showed TCR association rates varying by HLA locus, highest for DRB1 and lowest for HLA-C. One cluster of highly shared sequence variants probably arose as a sequencing artifact. It was confirmed in vitro that a few of the CMV-associated chains were specific for CMV antigens. TCR beta V- and J-gene trimming, according to a later analysis, was linked to a missense DCLRE1C variant.

Primers: 60 Vbeta forward and 13 Jbeta reverse. Clones were read by immunoSEQ multiplex PCR, and TCRdb kept only the in-frame ones, dropping some. The top ten clones hold under 1.1% of a sample with roughly 160,000 clones, approximately 81% of them seen once. From germline, CDR1 is MNHEY and CDR2 SMNVEV (reference sequence). The trim removed 1 base at V and 5 bases at J, leaving 6 bases unmatched. There are 16 residues in the CDR3. The sample holds a few counts of this clone. Its antigen is undetermined. The clonotype was recovered from a man aged 25 to 40 in good health and CMV-seronegative. Sequenced input: PBMCs. V gene TRBV27 combines with J gene TRBJ2-7; 12 bases align to TRBD1. CDR3 region: CASSLLGTGGPDEQYF. The CDR3, as DNA: TGTGCCAGCAGTTTATTGGGGACAGGGGGCCCGGACGAGCAGTACTTC.